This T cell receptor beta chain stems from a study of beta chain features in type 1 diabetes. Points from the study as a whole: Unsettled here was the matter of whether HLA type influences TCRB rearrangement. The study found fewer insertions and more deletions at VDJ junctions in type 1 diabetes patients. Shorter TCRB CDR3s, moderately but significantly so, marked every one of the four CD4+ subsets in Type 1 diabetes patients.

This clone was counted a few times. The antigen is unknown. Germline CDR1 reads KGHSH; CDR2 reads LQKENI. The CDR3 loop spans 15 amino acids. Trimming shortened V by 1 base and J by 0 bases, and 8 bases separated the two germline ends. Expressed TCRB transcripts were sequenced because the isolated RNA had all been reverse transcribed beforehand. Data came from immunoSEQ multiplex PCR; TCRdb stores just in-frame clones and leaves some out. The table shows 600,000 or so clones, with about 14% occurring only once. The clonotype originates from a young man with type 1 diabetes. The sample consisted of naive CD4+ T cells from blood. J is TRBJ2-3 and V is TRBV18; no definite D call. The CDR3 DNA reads TGTGCCAGCTCACCACGCGAATCTAGCACAGATACGCAGTATTTT. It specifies CASSPRESSTDTQYF.